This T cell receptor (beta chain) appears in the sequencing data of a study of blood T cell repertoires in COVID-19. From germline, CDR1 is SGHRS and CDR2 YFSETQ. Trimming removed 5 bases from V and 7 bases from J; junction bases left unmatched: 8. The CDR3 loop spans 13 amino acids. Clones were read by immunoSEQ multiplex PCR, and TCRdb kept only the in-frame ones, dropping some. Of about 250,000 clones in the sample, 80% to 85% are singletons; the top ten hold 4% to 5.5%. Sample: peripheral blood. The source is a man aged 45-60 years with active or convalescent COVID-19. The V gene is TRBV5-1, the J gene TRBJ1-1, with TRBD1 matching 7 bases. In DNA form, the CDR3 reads TGCGCCAGCAGTCGTGGGACAGTCGGTGAAGCTTTCTTT. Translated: CASSRGTVGEAFF.